This TCR beta chain derives from a study of a mutant IDH1 vaccine in newly diagnosed glioma. Produced via immunoSEQ multiplex PCR; TCRdb's table is partial and in-frame only. The repertoire holds about 69,000 clones, with around 87% as singletons. The time point: week 35, safety follow-up. Every vaccine dose comprised 300 ug of mutant IDH1 20-mer peptide plus topical imiquimod. The CDR3 has 14 residues. V gave up 2 bases and J gave up 5 bases, with 12 bases separating them. Germline CDR1 is MDHEN and CDR2 is SYDVKM. On this clone itself: What it recognizes is unknown.

V is TRBV28 and J is TRBJ2-5, with D perhaps matching TRBD1 (5 bases). Sequenced material: PBMCs, taken from a glioma patient whose treatment included an IDH1 peptide vaccine. The receptor was isolated from a man aged 30 to 45 with glioma. CDR3 sequence reads: CASSLLGQRETQYF. In DNA form, the CDR3 reads TGTGCCAGCAGTTTACTGGGGCAGAGGGAGACCCAGTACTTC. The variable domain in full, completed from reference TRBV28 and TRBJ2-5, reads DVKVTQSSRYLVKRTGEKVFLECVQDMDHENMFWYRQDPGLGLRLIYFSYDVKMKEKGDIPEGYSVSREKKERFSLILESASTNQTSMYLCASSLLGQRETQYFGPGTRLLVL.